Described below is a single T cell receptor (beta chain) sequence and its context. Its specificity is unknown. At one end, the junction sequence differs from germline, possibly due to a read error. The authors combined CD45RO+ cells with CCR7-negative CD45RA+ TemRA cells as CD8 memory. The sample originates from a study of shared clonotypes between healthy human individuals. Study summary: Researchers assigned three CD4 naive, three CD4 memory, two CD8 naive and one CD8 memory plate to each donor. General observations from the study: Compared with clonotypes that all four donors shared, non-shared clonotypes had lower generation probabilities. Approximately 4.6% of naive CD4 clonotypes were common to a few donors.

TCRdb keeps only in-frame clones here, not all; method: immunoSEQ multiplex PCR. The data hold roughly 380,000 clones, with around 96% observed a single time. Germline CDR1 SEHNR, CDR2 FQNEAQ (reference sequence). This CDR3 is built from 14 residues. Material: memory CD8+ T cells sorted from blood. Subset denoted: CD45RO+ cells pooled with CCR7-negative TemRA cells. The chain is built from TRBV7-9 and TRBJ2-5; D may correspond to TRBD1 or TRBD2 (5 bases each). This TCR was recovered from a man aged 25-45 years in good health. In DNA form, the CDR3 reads TGTGCCAGCCCCTCCCCGGGACCCCAACAGACCCAGTACTTC. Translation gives CASPSPGPQQTQYF.